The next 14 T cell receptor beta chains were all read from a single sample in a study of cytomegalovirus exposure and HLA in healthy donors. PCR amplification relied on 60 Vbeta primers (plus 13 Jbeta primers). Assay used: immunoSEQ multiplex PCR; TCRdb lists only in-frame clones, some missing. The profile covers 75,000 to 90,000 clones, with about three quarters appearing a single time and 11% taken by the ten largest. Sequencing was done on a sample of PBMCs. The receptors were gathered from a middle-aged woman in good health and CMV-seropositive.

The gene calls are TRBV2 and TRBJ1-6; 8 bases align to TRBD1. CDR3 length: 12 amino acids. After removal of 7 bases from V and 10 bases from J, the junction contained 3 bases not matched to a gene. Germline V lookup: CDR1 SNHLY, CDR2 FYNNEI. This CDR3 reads CASKDRGSPLHF. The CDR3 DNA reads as TGTGCCAGCAAAGACAGGGGATCACCCCTCCACTTT.

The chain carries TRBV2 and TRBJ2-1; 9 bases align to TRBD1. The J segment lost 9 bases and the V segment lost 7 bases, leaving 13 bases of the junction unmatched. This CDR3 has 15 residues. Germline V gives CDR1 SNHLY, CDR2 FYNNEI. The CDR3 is CASIRDREDGREQFF. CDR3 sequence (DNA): TGTGCCAGCATCCGGGACAGGGAGGATGGTCGTGAGCAGTTCTTC.

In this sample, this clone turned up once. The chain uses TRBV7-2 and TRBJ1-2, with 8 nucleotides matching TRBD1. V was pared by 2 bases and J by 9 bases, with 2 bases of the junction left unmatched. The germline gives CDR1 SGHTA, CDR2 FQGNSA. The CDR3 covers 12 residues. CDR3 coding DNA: TGTGCCAGCAGCTTACGACAGGGGAGCTACACCTTC. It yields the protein CASSLRQGSYTF.

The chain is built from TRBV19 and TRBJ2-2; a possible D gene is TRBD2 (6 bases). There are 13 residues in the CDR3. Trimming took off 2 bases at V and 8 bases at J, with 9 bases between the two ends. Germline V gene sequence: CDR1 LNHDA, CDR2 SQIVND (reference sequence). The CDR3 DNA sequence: TGTGCCAGTAGTATATTGGGACTGGGGGAGCTGTTTTTT. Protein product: CASSILGLGELFF.

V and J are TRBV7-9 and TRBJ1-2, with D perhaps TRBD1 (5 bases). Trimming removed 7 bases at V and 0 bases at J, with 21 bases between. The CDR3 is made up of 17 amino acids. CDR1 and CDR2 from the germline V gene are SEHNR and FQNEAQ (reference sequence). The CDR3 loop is CASTHTLSGKPNYGYTF. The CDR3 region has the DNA TGTGCCAGCACCCATACACTATCAGGGAAACCTAACTATGGCTACACCTTC.

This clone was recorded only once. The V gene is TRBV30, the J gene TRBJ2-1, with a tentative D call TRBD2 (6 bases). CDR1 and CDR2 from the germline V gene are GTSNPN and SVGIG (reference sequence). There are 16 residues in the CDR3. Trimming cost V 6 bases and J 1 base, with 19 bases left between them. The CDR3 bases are TGTGCCTGCCCCCCCTCTTCCCGGGGGTCCTACAATGAGCAGTTCTTC. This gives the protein CACPPSSRGSYNEQFF.

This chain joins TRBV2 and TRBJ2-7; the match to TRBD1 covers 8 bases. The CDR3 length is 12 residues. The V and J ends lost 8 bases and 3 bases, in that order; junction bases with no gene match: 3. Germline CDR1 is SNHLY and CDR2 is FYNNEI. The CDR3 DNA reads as TGTGCCAGCCGGGACAGGTACTACGAGCAGTACTTC. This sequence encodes CASRDRYYEQYF.

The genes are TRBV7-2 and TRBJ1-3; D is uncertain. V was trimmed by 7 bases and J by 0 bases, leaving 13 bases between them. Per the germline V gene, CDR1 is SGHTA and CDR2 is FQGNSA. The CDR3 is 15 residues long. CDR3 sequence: CASTFIAISGNTIYF. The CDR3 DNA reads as TGTGCCAGCACGTTTATAGCGATCTCTGGAAACACCATATATTTT.

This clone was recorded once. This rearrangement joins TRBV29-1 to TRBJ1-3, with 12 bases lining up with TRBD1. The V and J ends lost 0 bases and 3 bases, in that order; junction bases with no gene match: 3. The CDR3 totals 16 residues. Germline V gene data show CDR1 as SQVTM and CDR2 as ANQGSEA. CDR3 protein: CSVEEGDRGLGNTIYF. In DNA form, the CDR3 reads TGCAGCGTTGAAGAGGGGGACAGGGGGCTTGGAAACACCATATATTTT.

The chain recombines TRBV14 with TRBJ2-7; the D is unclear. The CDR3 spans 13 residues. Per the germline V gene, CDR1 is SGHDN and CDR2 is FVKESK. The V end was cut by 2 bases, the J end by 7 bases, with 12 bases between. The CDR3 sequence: CASSQMQVGEQYF. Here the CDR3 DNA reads TGTGCCAGCAGCCAAATGCAGGTTGGGGAGCAGTACTTC.

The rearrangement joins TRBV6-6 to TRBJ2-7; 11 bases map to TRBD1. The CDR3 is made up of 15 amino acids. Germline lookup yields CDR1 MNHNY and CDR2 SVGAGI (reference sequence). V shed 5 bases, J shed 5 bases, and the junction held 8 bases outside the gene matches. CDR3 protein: CASSPTGQGANEQYF. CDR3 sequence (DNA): TGTGCCAGCAGTCCTACTGGACAGGGGGCAAACGAGCAGTACTTC.

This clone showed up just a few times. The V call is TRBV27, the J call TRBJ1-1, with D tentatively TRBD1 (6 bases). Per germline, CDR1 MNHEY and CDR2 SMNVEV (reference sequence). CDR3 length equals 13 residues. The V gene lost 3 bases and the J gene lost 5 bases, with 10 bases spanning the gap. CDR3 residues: CASSFNDRTEAFF. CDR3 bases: TGTGCCAGCAGTTTTAACGACAGGACTGAAGCTTTCTTT.

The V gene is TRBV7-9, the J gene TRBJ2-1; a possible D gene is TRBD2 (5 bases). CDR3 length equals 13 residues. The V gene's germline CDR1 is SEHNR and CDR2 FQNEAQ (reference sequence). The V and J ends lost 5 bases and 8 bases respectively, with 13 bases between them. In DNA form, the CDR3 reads TGTGCCAGCAGCCACGATAGTAGCGATGAGCAGTTCTTC. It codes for CASSHDSSDEQFF. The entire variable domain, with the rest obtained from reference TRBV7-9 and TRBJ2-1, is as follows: DTGVSQNPRHKITKRGQNVTFRCDPISEHNRLYWYRQTLGQGPEFLTYFQNEAQLEKSRLLSDRFSAERPKGSFSTLEIQRTEQGDSAMYLCASSHDSSDEQFFGPGTRLTVL.

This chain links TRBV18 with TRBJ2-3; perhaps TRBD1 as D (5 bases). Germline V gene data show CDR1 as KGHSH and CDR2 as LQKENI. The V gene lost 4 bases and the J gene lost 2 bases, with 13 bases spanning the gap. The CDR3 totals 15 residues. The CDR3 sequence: CASSLLQGPTDTQYF. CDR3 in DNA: TGTGCCAGCTCACTTCTGCAGGGTCCCACAGATACGCAGTATTTT.